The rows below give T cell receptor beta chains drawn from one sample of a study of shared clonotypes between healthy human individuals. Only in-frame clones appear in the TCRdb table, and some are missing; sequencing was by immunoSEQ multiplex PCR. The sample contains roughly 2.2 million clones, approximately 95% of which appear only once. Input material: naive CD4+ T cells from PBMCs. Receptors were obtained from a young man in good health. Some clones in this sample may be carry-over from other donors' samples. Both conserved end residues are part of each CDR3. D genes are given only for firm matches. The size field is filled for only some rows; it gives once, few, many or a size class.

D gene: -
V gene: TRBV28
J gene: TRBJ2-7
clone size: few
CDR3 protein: CASRDRYEQYF
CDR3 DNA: TGTGCCAGCAGGGACCGATACGAGCAGTACTTC

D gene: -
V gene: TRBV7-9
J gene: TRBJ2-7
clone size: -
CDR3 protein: CASSLYFSREAGEQYF
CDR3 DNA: TGTGCCAGCAGCTTATATTTCTCCAGGGAAGCAGGCGAGCAGTACTTC

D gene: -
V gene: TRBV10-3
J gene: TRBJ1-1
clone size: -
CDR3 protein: CAIRQTVSNTEAFF
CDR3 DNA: TGTGCCATCAGACAGACGGTGTCGAACACTGAAGCTTTCTTT

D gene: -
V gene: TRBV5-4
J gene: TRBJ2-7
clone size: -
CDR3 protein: CASKLAGGAHEQYF
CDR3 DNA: TGTGCCAGCAAACTCGCTGGGGGCGCGCACGAGCAGTACTTC

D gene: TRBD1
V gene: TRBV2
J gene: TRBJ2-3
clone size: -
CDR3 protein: CASIKTGSTDTQYF
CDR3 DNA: TGTGCCAGCATCAAGACAGGGAGCACAGATACGCAGTATTTT

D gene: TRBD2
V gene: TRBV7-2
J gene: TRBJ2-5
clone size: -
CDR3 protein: CASSLGRGGSSQETQYF
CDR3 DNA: TGTGCCAGCAGCTTAGGTCGGGGCGGGAGTTCCCAAGAGACCCAGTACTTC

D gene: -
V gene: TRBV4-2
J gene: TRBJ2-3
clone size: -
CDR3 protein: CASSQANSPSTDTQYF
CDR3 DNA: TGTGCCAGCAGCCAAGCGAACAGCCCTAGCACAGATACGCAGTATTTT

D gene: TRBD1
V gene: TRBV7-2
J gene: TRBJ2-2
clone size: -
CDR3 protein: CASSLGGDRVTGELFF
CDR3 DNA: TGTGCCAGCAGCTTAGGCGGGGACAGGGTAACCGGGGAGCTGTTTTTT

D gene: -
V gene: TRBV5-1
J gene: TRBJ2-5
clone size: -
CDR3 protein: CASSLAYGQETQYF
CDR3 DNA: TGCGCCAGCAGCTTGGCATATGGTCAGGAGACCCAGTACTTC

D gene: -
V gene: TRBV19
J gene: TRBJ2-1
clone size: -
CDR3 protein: CASSTPGRRGGEQFF
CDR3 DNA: TGTGCCAGTAGTACTCCGGGACGGCGGGGTGGCGAGCAGTTCTTC

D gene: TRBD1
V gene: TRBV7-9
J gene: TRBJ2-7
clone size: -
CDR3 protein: CASSTGQGWEQYF
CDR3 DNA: TGTGCCAGCAGCACAGGACAGGGGTGGGAGCAGTACTTC

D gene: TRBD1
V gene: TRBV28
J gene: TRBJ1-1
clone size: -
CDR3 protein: CASSPVPGQGMNTEAFF
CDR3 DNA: TGTGCCAGCAGCCCCGTCCCGGGACAGGGAATGAACACTGAAGCTTTCTTT

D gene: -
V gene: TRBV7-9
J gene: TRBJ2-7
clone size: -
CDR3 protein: CASSLALGRQTSYEQYF
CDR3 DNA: TGTGCCAGCAGCTTAGCGCTCGGGCGGCAGACCTCCTACGAGCAGTACTTC

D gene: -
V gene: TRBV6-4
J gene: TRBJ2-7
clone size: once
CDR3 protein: CASSERLEWDF
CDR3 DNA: TGTGCCAGCAGTGAAAGGCTCGAGTGGGACTTC

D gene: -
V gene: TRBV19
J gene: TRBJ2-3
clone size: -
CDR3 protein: CASSTVSHHPTDTQYF
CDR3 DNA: TGTGCCAGTAGTACGGTTAGTCACCACCCCACAGATACGCAGTATTTT

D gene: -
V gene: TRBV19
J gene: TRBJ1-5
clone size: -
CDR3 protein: CASSEGIGQPQHF
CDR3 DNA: TGTGCCAGTAGTGAGGGAATCGGCCAGCCCCAGCATTTT

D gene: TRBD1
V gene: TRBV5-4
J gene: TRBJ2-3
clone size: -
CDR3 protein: CASSLDQPGGQYF
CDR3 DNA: TGTGCCAGCAGCTTGGACCAACCAGGGGGGCAGTATTTT

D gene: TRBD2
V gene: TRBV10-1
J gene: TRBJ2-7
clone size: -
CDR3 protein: CASSDLLAGGFYEQYF
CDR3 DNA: TGCGCCAGCAGTGACCTTCTAGCGGGAGGTTTCTACGAGCAGTACTTC

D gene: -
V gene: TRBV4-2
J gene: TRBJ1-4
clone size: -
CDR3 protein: CASSQDPAATNEKLFF
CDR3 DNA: TGTGCCAGCAGCCAAGATCCCGCTGCAACTAATGAAAAACTGTTTTTT

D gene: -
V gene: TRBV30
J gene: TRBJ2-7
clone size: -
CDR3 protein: CAWGRDNYEQYF
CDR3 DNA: TGTGCCTGGGGACGGGACAACTACGAGCAGTACTTC

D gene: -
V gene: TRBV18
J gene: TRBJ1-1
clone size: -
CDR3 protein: CASSLGRPTEAFF
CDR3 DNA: TGTGCCAGCTCACTTGGACGACCCACTGAAGCTTTCTTT

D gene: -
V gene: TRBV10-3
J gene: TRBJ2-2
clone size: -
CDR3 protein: CAISVQEGTGELFF
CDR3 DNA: TGTGCCATCAGTGTCCAGGAGGGCACCGGGGAGCTGTTTTTT

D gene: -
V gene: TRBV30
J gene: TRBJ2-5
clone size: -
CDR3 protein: CAWTKGGGGGTQYF
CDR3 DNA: TGTGCCTGGACTAAGGGTGGAGGGGGCGGGACCCAGTACTTC

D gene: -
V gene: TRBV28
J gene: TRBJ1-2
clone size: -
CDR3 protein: CAGAGGANYGYTF
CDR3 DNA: TGTGCCGGGGCCGGAGGAGCTAACTATGGCTACACCTTC

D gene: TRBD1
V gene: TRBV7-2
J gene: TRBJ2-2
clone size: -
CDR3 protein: CASSLVSTGGELFF
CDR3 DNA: TGTGCCAGCAGCTTAGTTTCGACAGGGGGGGAGCTGTTTTTT

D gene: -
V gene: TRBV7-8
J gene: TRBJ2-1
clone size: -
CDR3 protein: CASSFRIERARNEQFF
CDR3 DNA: TGTGCCAGCAGCTTTAGGATTGAGCGTGCACGGAATGAGCAGTTCTTC

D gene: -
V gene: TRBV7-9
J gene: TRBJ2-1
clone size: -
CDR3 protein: CASRTQVEGINEQFF
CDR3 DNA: TGTGCCAGCAGGACACAGGTAGAGGGTATCAATGAGCAGTTCTTC

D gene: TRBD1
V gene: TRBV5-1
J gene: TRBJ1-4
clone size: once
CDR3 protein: CASSWTGWDEKLFF
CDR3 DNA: TGCGCCAGCAGCTGGACAGGATGGGATGAAAAACTGTTTTTT